The following is a TCR beta chain sequence with its context. The CDR3 totals 20 residues. Unmatched junction bases numbered 13, after V lost 0 bases and J lost 2 bases. The germline V gene has CDR1 WNHNN and CDR2 SYGVQD (reference sequence). These data originate in a study of Ad26.COV2.S vaccination and SARS-CoV-2 variants. Study-level background: Enrolled in COV1001, the donor was in the Ad26.COV2.S trial arm, which received the vaccine. Doses of Ad26.COV2.S were injected into muscle once or twice, 56 days apart.

Treatment here: some 20 received Ad26.COV2.S at low or high dose, single or two shots; about 5 received placebo; per-sample allocation not given. Day 63 after the first vaccine or placebo injection was the time point for sampling. SARS-CoV-2 spike from the Wuhan strain was encoded by the vaccine, an Ad26 vector. The repertoire was sequenced with immunoSEQ multiplex PCR; TCRdb's copy has only in-frame clones and lacks some. This table has approximately 280,000 clones, around 87% appearing once. The receptor was isolated from a person between 18 and 59 years old who received the Ad26.COV2.S COVID-19 vaccine or a placebo. The gene calls are TRBV10-1 and TRBJ2-1; 10 bases line up with TRBD2. The material was peripheral blood, obtained in a trial of Ad26.COV2.S vaccine versus placebo. As DNA, the CDR3 is TGCGCCAGCAGTGAGTCCCGTCCCCTAGCGGGGGAAAGTACCTACAATGAGCAGTTCTTC. Residues: CASSESRPLAGESTYNEQFF.